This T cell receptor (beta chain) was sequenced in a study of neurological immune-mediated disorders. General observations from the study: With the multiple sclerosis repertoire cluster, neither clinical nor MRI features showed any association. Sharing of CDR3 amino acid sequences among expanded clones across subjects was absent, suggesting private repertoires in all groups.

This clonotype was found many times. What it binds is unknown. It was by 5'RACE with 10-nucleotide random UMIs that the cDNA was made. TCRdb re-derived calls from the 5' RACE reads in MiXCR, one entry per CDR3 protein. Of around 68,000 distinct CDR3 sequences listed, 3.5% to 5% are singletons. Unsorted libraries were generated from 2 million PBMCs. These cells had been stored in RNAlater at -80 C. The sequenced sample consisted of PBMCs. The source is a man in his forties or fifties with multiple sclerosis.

The CDR3 loop is CASSSRGGANTGELFF. DNA for the CDR3: TGTGCCAGCAGCTCACGCGGGGGGGCGAACACCGGGGAGCTGTTTTTT. The rearrangement uses TRBV7-9 and TRBJ2-2; 9 bases are a match to TRBD2. This CDR3 contains 16 residues. The V gene's germline CDR1 is SEHNR and CDR2 FQNEAQ (reference sequence). The J segment lost 0 bases and the V segment lost 4 bases, leaving 3 bases of the junction unmatched.